This T cell receptor (beta chain) is drawn from a study of T-cell reconstitution after alpha-beta-depleted transplantation in children. Findings and caveats of the study: From newly produced T cells came most of the T-cell counts and diversity one year after transplant. Expanded graft clones numbering several hundred reportedly gave rise to alpha-beta T cells about two months after transplant.

This clonotype was observed a handful of times. As yet, its antigen is unknown. CDR3 size: 11 residues. CDR1 and CDR2 (germline): KGHDR, SFDVKD. V was pared by 8 bases and J by 6 bases, with 9 bases between. Preparation of the TCRbeta library used unique molecular identifiers. A single record per CDR3 protein comes from TCRdb applying MiXCR to the PCR reads. The sample holds some 550,000 distinct CDR3 sequences; 20% to 25% are singletons and the top ten take 12% to 15%. The material sequenced was PBMCs, mostly from graft donor cells, taken 360 days after TCRalphabeta/CD19-depleted stem cell transplant. This clonotype was obtained from a boy in the first two years of life who had a stem cell transplant for acute myeloid leukemia, so the T cells may come from the graft donor. The chain carries TRBV24-1 and TRBJ1-1; D gene unclear. Here the CDR3 reads CATNLTPEAFF. CDR3 nucleotide sequence: TGTGCCACCAATTTGACCCCTGAAGCTTTCTTT.